This T cell receptor beta chain was profiled in a study of PD-L1 blockade in urothelial cancer. Assay used: immunoSEQ multiplex PCR; TCRdb lists only in-frame clones, some missing. The sample holds about 51,000 clones, around 86% seen once. This CDR3 region has 15 residues. V was clipped by 4 bases and J by 5 bases, with 17 bases between them. The germline CDR1 and CDR2 sequences are LNHDA and SQIVND (reference sequence). Source: PBMCs, taken around atezolizumab (anti-PD-L1) treatment. This clonotype originated in a man between 60 and 75 years old with urothelial cancer. The chain recombines TRBV19 with TRBJ1-2, with D perhaps TRBD1 (6 bases). CDR3 residues: CASSTAGVALYGYTF. In DNA form, the CDR3 reads TGTGCCAGTAGTACCGCAGGGGTAGCATTATATGGCTACACCTTC.